The 11 T cell receptor beta chains in this list originate from one sample, sequenced in a study of early T cells in non-severe SARS-CoV-2 infection. TCRdb processed the 5' RACE reads anew with MiXCR; each CDR3 protein has one entry. The sample carries 75,000 to 100,000 distinct CDR3 sequences, around 14% recorded once. Sequenced: whole blood. The receptor source for this set is an adult who was a healthcare worker with PCR-confirmed SARS-CoV-2 infection or an uninfected control (not recorded which).

There are a few counts of this clonotype. This rearrangement joins TRBV5-1 to TRBJ2-5; D is perhaps TRBD2 (6 bases). Germline CDR1 and CDR2: SGHRS and YFSETQ. The CDR3 spans 15 residues. Between the trimmed V and J ends, which lost 1 base and 1 base, there was a span of 11 bases. This CDR3 is CASSLQAGPQETQYF. In DNA, the CDR3 is TGCGCCAGCAGCTTGCAGGCGGGGCCCCAAGAGACCCAGTACTTC.

CDR3: CASSVPRTSGGLYTDTQYF. CDR3 coding DNA: TGTGCCAGCAGCGTACCACGGACTAGCGGGGGGTTATACACAGATACGCAGTATTTT. The chain combines TRBV9 with TRBJ2-3, with 14 bases that match TRBD2. Germline CDR1 and CDR2: SGDLS and YYNGEE. This CDR3 has 19 residues. V shed 1 base, J shed 2 bases, and the junction held 9 bases outside the gene matches.

V is TRBV7-9 and J is TRBJ1-2; a possible D gene is TRBD1 (6 bases). This CDR3 region has 17 residues. V shed 5 bases and J shed 0 bases, with 19 bases lying between them. Looked up from germline, CDR1 is SEHNR and CDR2 is FQNEAQ (reference sequence). This CDR3 reads CASSPTGGLWANYGYTF. CDR3 nucleotides: TGTGCCAGCAGCCCGACTGGGGGCCTCTGGGCTAACTATGGCTACACCTTC.

This clonotype was found a few times. The CDR3: CASSTPSALGETQYF. The CDR3 bases are TGTGCCAGCAGCACTCCTAGCGCCCTCGGGGAGACCCAGTACTTC. The chain joins TRBV5-4 to TRBJ2-5; maybe TRBD2 (6 bases). V lost 4 bases, J lost 5 bases, and 18 bases lay in between. The CDR3 covers 15 residues. The V gene's germline CDR1 is SGHNT and CDR2 YYREEE (reference sequence).

CDR3 protein: CASRPETYGYTF. The CDR3 DNA is TGTGCCAGCAGGCCGGAAACCTATGGCTACACCTTC. The chain is built from TRBV28 and TRBJ1-2, with D unclear. The CDR3 spans 12 residues. From germline, CDR1 is MDHEN and CDR2 SYDVKM. Between the trimmed V and J ends, which lost 6 bases and 4 bases, there was a span of 9 bases.

This clonotype was seen only a few times. V gene TRBV2 combines with J gene TRBJ2-1, with D perhaps TRBD1 (5 bases). The CDR3 loop spans 14 amino acids. The germline CDR1 and CDR2 sequences are SNHLY and FYNNEI. Trimming pared 7 bases from V and 9 bases from J, leaving 19 bases between. CDR3 bases: TGTGCCAGCACCTACTCGCAGGGCGTGGGTGAGCAGTTCTTC. This encodes CASTYSQGVGEQFF. The variable domain in full, completed from reference TRBV2 and TRBJ2-1, reads EPEVTQTPSHQVTQMGQEVILRCVPISNHLYFYWYRQILGQKVEFLVSFYNNEISEKSEIFDDQFSVERPDGSNFTLKIRSTKLEDSAMYFCASTYSQGVGEQFFGPGTRLTVL.

This clonotype was recorded a few times. The CDR3 DNA reads TGTGCCAGTAGTCGGGTGGGACTGAGATATGGCTACACCTTC. Its translation: CASSRVGLRYGYTF. The rearrangement uses TRBV19 and TRBJ1-2, with a weak D call TRBD1 (5 bases). V shed 5 bases and J shed 5 bases, with 15 bases lying between them. The germline V gene encodes CDR1 LNHDA and CDR2 SQIVND (reference sequence). The CDR3 runs 14 residues.

The V gene is TRBV6-6, the J gene TRBJ2-7; 12 bases are shared with TRBD1. This CDR3 is built from 15 residues. The germline gives CDR1 MNHNY, CDR2 SVGAGI (reference sequence). The V segment lost 0 bases and the J segment 6 bases; nucleotides outside the gene matches: 3. The CDR3 loop reads CASSYSGQGASEQYF. CDR3 in DNA: TGTGCCAGCAGTTACTCGGGACAGGGGGCCTCCGAGCAGTACTTC.

This clonotype was recorded at least ten times. The chain combines TRBV18 with TRBJ2-3, with a tentative D call TRBD2 (6 bases). The CDR3 totals 16 residues. The V end lost 3 bases, the J end lost 0 bases, and 13 bases lay between the germline ends. The germline V gene has CDR1 KGHSH and CDR2 LQKENI. The DNA of the CDR3 is TGTGCCAGCTCACCTACTGACGGGGGTAGCACAGATACGCAGTATTTT. It translates to CASSPTDGGSTDTQYF.

The chain joins TRBV28 to TRBJ1-1; possible D gene TRBD1, 5 bases. The V gene's germline CDR1 is MDHEN and CDR2 SYDVKM. The CDR3 has 15 residues. V was clipped by 6 bases and J by 5 bases, with 19 bases between them. The CDR3 loop reads CASRTRAGRGTEAFF. In DNA, the CDR3 is TGTGCCAGCAGAACAAGAGCGGGGCGAGGAACTGAAGCTTTCTTT.

Only a few counts were recorded for this clonotype. The chain couples TRBV5-1 to TRBJ2-3; D assignment may be TRBD1 or TRBD2 (5 bases each). V was trimmed by 4 bases and J by 4 bases, leaving 13 bases between them. The germline gives CDR1 SGHRS, CDR2 YFSETQ. The CDR3 is 14 residues long. CDR3 region: CASSLDLGADTQYF. As DNA, the CDR3 is TGCGCCAGCAGCCTGGACTTGGGGGCAGATACGCAGTATTTT.